This T cell receptor (beta chain) stems from a study of T cells in Graves' hyperthyroidism and ophthalmopathy. In germline, CDR1 is LGHDT, CDR2 YNNKEL (reference sequence). Between the trimmed V and J ends, which lost 5 bases and 0 bases, there was a span of 10 bases. The CDR3 length is 14 residues. This clonotype was observed many times. Uncontrolled infection, other autoimmune disease, pregnancy or lactation excluded patients. TCR beta CDR3 region amplification was performed from RNA transcripts. HTBI primers drove first-round RT-PCR of the TCR CDR3. TCRdb reanalysed the multiplex PCR reads using MiXCR and keeps one entry per CDR3 protein. The data contain over 250,000 distinct CDR3 sequences, about 13% of them singletons.

The J gene is TRBJ1-1, the V gene TRBV3-1; D might be TRBD1 (5 bases). The sample consisted of blood. This TCR derives from a woman aged 35 to 49 with Graves' ophthalmopathy. For the CDR3, the DNA is TGTGCCAGCAGCGACCTGACAGTGAACACTGAAGCTTTCTTT. This codes for CASSDLTVNTEAFF.